The 21 T cell receptor beta chains presented below share a single source sample, sequenced in a study of CD8 T cells in Susac syndrome. A quantity of roughly 0.5 to 1 ug RNA underwent reverse transcription using random hexamers. TCRdb redid the calling of the immunoSEQ multiplex PCR reads with MiXCR, one entry per CDR3 protein. The sample includes around 220,000 distinct CDR3 sequences, 80% to 95% of them seen just once. The source material was CD8+ T cells from PBMCs. The receptors were gathered from a human donor with multiple sclerosis.

V is TRBV23-1 and J is TRBJ2-7, with D perhaps TRBD1 (6 bases). TRBV23-1 is placed among ORFs of uncertain function. Trimming removed 0 bases from V and 5 bases from J, with 23 bases in between. This CDR3 is built from 18 residues. The CDR3 nucleotides read TGCGCCAGCAGTCAATCCCCCACAGGGACCCACCATCCCAACGAGCAGTACTTC. Protein: CASSQSPTGTHHPNEQYF.

A single count supports this clonotype. J is TRBJ2-3 and V is TRBV27, with D uncertain. Germline V gene lookup returns CDR1 MNHEY and CDR2 SMNVEV (reference sequence). The CDR3 is 13 residues long. Deletions cut 4 bases from V and 2 bases from J, with 7 bases between. The CDR3 region is CASSWVFTDTQYF. Here the CDR3 DNA reads TGTGCCAGCAGTTGGGTGTTCACAGATACGCAGTATTTT.

This chain uses TRBV3-1 with TRBJ1-1, with 10 bases lining up with TRBD1. J was trimmed by 4 bases and V by 0 bases; bases with no gene match: 5. There are 16 residues in the CDR3. Looked up from germline, CDR1 is LGHDT and CDR2 is YNNKEL (reference sequence). The CDR3 protein is CASSQDQTGGVTEAFF. The CDR3 DNA sequence: TGTGCCAGCAGCCAAGACCAGACAGGGGGCGTCACTGAAGCTTTCTTT. The full variable domain, its missing parts supplied by reference TRBV3-1 and TRBJ1-1, is DTAVSQTPKYLVTQMGNDKSIKCEQNLGHDTMYWYKQDSKKFLKIMFSYNNKELIINETVPNRFSPKSPDKAHLNLHINSLELGDSAVYFCASSQDQTGGVTEAFFGQGTRLTVV.

The chain couples TRBV19 to TRBJ1-2; 7 nucleotides agree with TRBD1. The trim removed 4 bases at V and 2 bases at J, leaving 7 bases unmatched. The germline CDR1 and CDR2 sequences are LNHDA and SQIVND (reference sequence). This CDR3 is 15 amino acids long. CDR3 region: CASSTLWDRNYGYTF. The DNA of the CDR3 is TGTGCCAGTAGTACTCTCTGGGACAGAAACTATGGCTACACCTTC.

The CDR3: CASSGGPRGNFTDTQYF. In nucleotides, the CDR3 is TGTGCCAGCAGTGGGGGCCCAAGAGGGAATTTCACGGATACGCAGTATTTT. The chain couples TRBV25-1 to TRBJ2-3, with D tentatively TRBD1 or TRBD2 (5 bases each). This CDR3 comprises 17 residues. V was trimmed by 4 bases and J by 6 bases, leaving 23 bases between them. CDR1 and CDR2 (germline): MGHDK, SYGVNS.

The chain combines TRBV5-1 with TRBJ2-7, with unresolved D. Germline V lookup: CDR1 SGHRS, CDR2 YFSETQ. The V end was cut by 7 bases, the J end by 5 bases, with 4 bases between. The CDR3 is 9 amino acids. The CDR3 region is CASENEQYF. The DNA of the CDR3 is TGCGCCAGCGAGAACGAGCAGTACTTC.

CDR3 in DNA: TGTGCCAGCAGTGAAGAGGTCTTGATCCAGCATTTT. It codes for CASSEEVLIQHF. This chain uses TRBV2 with TRBJ1-5; no reliable D call. Germline values: CDR1 SNHLY, CDR2 FYNNEI. With 1 base removed from V and 12 bases from J, the gap between germline ends came to 10 bases. The CDR3 extends over 12 amino acids.

This sequence joins TRBV2 and TRBJ2-7, with 10 bases lining up with TRBD1. In germline, CDR1 is SNHLY, CDR2 FYNNEI. The CDR3 loop spans 13 amino acids. V shed 5 bases and J 3 bases; nucleotides not matched to a gene: 1. In DNA, the CDR3 is TGTGCCAGCAGTCGGACAGGGGGCTACGAGCAGTACTTC. Protein: CASSRTGGYEQYF.

The chain has TRBV4-3 and TRBJ2-2; 10 positions agree with TRBD1. V lost 3 bases and J lost 5; bases outside the gene matches: 9. The V gene's germline CDR1 is LGHNA and CDR2 YSLEER. CDR3 length: 17 amino acids. The CDR3 sequence is CASSQATGTGATGELFF. The CDR3 region has the DNA TGCGCCAGCAGCCAGGCGACCGGGACAGGGGCGACCGGGGAGCTGTTTTTT.

J is TRBJ2-7 and V is TRBV30, with TRBD1 matching over 8 bases. The germline gives CDR1 GTSNPN, CDR2 SVGIG (reference sequence). This CDR3 is 14 amino acids long. Trimming cost V 0 bases and J 2 bases; bases outside gene matches: 3. The CDR3 sequence: CAWSVRDRPYEQYF. The CDR3 bases are TGTGCCTGGAGTGTACGGGACAGGCCCTACGAGCAGTACTTC.

The rearrangement uses TRBV30 and TRBJ1-3; D uncertain. Germline V gives CDR1 GTSNPN, CDR2 SVGIG (reference sequence). The germline V and J ends were trimmed by 3 bases and 5 bases, with 8 bases remaining between them. The CDR3 has 12 residues. CDR3 nucleotides: TGTGCCTGGAGATGGGCAAGAAACACCATATATTTT. Translating gives CAWRWARNTIYF.

The chain combines TRBV9 with TRBJ1-3; 7 bases fit TRBD1. Germline CDR1 and CDR2: SGDLS and YYNGEE. The CDR3 loop spans 16 amino acids. V shed 4 bases and J 1 base; nucleotides not matched to a gene: 8. DNA of the CDR3: TGTGCCAGCAGCCCCCCGACAGGGCATTCTGGAAACACCATATATTTT. Translated, it gives CASSPPTGHSGNTIYF.

This clonotype was picked up a small number of times. The chain combines TRBV9 with TRBJ2-7; 8 bases fit TRBD2. The length of the CDR3 is 14 residues. CDR1 and CDR2 (germline): SGDLS, YYNGEE. V shed 4 bases, J shed 3 bases, and the junction held 6 bases outside the gene matches. The CDR3 coding sequence is TGTGCCAGCAGCCCCGGACTAGCTAGCTACGAGCAGTACTTC. Its translation is CASSPGLASYEQYF.

The V call is TRBV4-3, the J call TRBJ2-7; maybe TRBD2 (6 bases). V lost 2 bases to trimming and J lost 6 bases, with 11 bases between them. The CDR3 consists of 13 residues. Germline CDR1 and CDR2: LGHNA and YSLEER. DNA of the CDR3: TGCGCCAGCAGCCAAAGCGGGCTCTCCGAGCAGTACTTC. Translating it yields CASSQSGLSEQYF.

The gene calls are TRBV7-3 and TRBJ2-1; tentatively, D is TRBD1 (5 bases). The CDR3 loop spans 15 amino acids. V lost 2 bases and J lost 7, with 15 bases in between. The germline gives CDR1 SGHTA, CDR2 FQGTGA. The CDR3 here is CASSLDGAGLNEQFF. The CDR3 nucleotides are TGTGCCAGCAGCTTAGATGGGGCCGGGTTGAATGAGCAGTTCTTC.

The V and J genes are TRBV12-5 and TRBJ1-2; D is unresolved. The V gene's germline CDR1 is LGHNT and CDR2 FRNRAP. Trimming cost V 1 base and J 8 bases, with 8 bases left between them. The CDR3 is made up of 12 amino acids. The CDR3 reads CASGLAANGYTF. The CDR3 nucleotides are TGTGCTAGTGGTTTGGCTGCGAACGGCTACACCTTC.

This rearrangement joins TRBV20-1 to TRBJ1-5; D uncertain. The germline gives CDR1 DFQATT, CDR2 SNEGSKA (reference sequence). This CDR3 spans 16 amino acids. V was clipped by 0 bases and J by 5 bases, with 17 bases between them. CDR3 in DNA: TGCAGTGCTAGAGATCTGGCCAGCGCCTACTATCAGCCCCAGCATTTT. Translating it yields CSARDLASAYYQPQHF.

The genes are TRBV6-6 and TRBJ1-1; D not certain. Trimming took 10 bases from V and 7 from J, leaving 10 bases between them. Germline V lookup: CDR1 MNHNY, CDR2 SVGAGI (reference sequence). The CDR3 is 10 amino acids. CDR3 nucleotides: TGTGCCACGGCAGTCGGTGAAGCTTTCTTT. It yields the protein CATAVGEAFF.

The V and J genes are TRBV4-1 and TRBJ2-7; TRBD1 is a possible D gene (6 bases). Deletions cut 6 bases from V and 3 bases from J, with 15 bases between. The CDR3 has 14 residues. The germline gives CDR1 MGHRA, CDR2 YSYEKL. This CDR3 reads CASSPDRINYEQYF. The CDR3 nucleotides read TGCGCCAGCAGTCCGGACAGAATTAACTACGAGCAGTACTTC.

This chain uses TRBV6-5 with TRBJ2-5; 7 bases map to TRBD2. Trimming took 5 bases from V and 2 from J; bases not matched to a gene: 2. Germline loops: CDR1 MNHEY, CDR2 SVGAGI. This CDR3 is built from 13 residues. Here the CDR3 DNA reads TGTGCCAGCAGTCGAGCGGGGCAAGAGACCCAGTACTTC. It specifies CASSRAGQETQYF.

The rearrangement links TRBV21-1 to TRBJ1-4. TRBV21-1 is annotated as a pseudogene. This CDR3 spans 14 amino acids. The CDR3 DNA sequence: TGTGCCAGCAGCTTTCGAAGCGGGACCGAAAAACTGTTTTTT. Translating it yields CASSFRSGTEKLFF.